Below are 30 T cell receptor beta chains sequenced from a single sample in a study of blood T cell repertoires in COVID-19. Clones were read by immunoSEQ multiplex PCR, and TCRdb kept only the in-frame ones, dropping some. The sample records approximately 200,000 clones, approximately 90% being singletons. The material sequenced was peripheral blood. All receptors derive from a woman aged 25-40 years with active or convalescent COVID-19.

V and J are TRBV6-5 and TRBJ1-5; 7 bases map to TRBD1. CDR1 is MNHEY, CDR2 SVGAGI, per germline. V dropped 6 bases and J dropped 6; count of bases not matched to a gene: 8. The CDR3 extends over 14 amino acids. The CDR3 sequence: CASSDGTGVQPQHF. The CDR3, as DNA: TGTGCCAGCAGCGACGGAACAGGGGTTCAGCCCCAGCATTTT.

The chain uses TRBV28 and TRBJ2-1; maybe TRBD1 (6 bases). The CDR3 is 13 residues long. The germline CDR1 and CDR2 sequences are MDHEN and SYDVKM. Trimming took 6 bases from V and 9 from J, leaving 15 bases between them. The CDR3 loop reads CASSPQGRGEQFF. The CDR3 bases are TGTGCCAGCAGCCCACAGGGCCGGGGTGAGCAGTTCTTC.

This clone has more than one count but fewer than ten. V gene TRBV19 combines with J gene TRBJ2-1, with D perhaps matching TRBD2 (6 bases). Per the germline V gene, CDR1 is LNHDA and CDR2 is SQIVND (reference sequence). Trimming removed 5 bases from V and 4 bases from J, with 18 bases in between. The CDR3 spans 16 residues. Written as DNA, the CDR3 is TGTGCCAGTAGTGTCGGTCTAGCGACTAAATACAATGAGCAGTTCTTC. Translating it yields CASSVGLATKYNEQFF. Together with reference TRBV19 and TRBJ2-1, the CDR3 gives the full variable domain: DGGITQSPKYLFRKEGQNVTLSCEQNLNHDAMYWYRQDPGQGLRLIYYSQIVNDFQKGDIAEGYSVSREKKESFPLTVTSAQKNPTAFYLCASSVGLATKYNEQFFGPGTRLTVL.

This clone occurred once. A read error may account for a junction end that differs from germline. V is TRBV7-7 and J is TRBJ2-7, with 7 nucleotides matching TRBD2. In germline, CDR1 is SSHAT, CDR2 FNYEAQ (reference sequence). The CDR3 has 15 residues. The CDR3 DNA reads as TGTGCTAGCAGCTTAGCGGGTGGCCTAGCGGTACCGCAGTACTTC. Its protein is CASSLAGGLAVPQYF. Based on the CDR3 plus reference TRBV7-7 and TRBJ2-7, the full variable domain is GAGVSQSPRYKVTKRGQDVTLRCDPISSHATLYWYQQALGQGPEFLTYFNYEAQPDKSGLPSDRFSAERPEGSISTLTIQRTEQRDSAMYRCASSLAGGLAVPQYFGPGTRLTVT.

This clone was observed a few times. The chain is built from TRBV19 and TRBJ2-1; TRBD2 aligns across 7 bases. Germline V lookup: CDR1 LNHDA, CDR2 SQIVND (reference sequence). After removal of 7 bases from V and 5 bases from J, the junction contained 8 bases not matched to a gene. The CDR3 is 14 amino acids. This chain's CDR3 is CASTREAGNNEQFF. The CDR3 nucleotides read TGTGCCAGTACCCGCGAAGCGGGAAACAATGAGCAGTTCTTC.

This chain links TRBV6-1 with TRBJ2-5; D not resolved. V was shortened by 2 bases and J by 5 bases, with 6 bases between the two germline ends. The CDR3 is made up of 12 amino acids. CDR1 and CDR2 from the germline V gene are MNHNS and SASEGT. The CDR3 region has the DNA TGTGCCAGCAGTGAATTACATGAGACCCAGTACTTC. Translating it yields CASSELHETQYF.

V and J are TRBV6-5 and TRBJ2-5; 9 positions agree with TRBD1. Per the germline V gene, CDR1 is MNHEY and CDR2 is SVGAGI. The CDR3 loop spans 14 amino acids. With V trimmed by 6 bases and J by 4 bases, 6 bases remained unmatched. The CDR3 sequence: CASRPGQGPETQYF. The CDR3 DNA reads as TGTGCCAGCAGACCGGGACAGGGACCAGAGACCCAGTACTTC.

The CDR3 here is CASSQDSGANVLTF. The CDR3 DNA sequence: TGTGCCAGCAGCCAAGATAGTGGGGCCAACGTCCTGACTTTC. V is TRBV14 and J is TRBJ2-6; D ambiguous. V lost 0 bases and J lost 3, with 3 bases in between. The CDR3 extends over 14 amino acids. Germline CDR1 and CDR2: SGHDN and FVKESK.

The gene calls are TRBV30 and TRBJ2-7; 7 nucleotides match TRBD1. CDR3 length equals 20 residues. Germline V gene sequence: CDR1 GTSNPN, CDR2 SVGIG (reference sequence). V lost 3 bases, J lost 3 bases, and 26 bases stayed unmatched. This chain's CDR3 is CAWRGVIGTEATRVSYEQYF. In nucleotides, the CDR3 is TGTGCCTGGAGGGGGGTAATTGGGACAGAGGCTACCAGGGTAAGCTACGAGCAGTACTTC.

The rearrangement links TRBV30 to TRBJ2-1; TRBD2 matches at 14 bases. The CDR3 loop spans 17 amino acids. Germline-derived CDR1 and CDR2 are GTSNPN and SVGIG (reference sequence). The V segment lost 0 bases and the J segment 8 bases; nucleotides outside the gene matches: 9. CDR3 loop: CAWSVQGLAGVRDEQFF. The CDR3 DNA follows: TGTGCCTGGAGTGTACAGGGACTAGCGGGGGTCAGGGATGAGCAGTTCTTC.

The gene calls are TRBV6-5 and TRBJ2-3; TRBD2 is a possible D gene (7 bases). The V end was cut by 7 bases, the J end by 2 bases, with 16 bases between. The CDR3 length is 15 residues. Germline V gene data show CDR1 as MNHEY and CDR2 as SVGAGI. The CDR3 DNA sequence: TGTGCCAGCACGGTGAGGGGGGGGAACACAGATACGCAGTATTTT. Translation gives CASTVRGGNTDTQYF.

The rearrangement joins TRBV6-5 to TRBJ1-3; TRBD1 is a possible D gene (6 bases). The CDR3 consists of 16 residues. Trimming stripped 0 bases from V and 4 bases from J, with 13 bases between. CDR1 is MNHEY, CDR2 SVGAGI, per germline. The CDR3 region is CASSYSDRFTGNTIYF. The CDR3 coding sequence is TGTGCCAGCAGTTACTCTGACAGGTTCACGGGAAACACCATATATTTT.

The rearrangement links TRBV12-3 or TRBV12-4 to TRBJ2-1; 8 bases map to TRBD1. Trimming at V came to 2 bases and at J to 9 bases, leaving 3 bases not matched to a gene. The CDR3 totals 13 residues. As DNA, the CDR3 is TGTGCCAGCAGTTTACTCACAGGGGGTGAGCAGTTCTTC. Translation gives CASSLLTGGEQFF.

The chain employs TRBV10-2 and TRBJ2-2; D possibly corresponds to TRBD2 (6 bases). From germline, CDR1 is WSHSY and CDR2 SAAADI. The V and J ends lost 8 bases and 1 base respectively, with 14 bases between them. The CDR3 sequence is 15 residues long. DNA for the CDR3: TGCGCCAGCCGGGTCGGCGGGGTGAACACCGGGGAGCTGTTTTTT. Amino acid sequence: CASRVGGVNTGELFF.

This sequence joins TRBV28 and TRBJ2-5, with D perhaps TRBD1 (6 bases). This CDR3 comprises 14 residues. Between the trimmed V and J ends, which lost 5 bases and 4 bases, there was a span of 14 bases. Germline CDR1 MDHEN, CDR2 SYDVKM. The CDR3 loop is CASSRPGERETQYF. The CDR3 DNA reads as TGTGCCAGCAGTAGGCCAGGGGAGCGAGAGACCCAGTACTTC.

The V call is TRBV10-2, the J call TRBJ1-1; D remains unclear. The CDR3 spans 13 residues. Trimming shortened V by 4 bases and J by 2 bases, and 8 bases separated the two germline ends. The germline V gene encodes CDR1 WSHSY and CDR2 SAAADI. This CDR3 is CASSVGANTEAFF. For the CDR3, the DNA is TGCGCCAGCAGTGTGGGAGCCAACACTGAAGCTTTCTTT.

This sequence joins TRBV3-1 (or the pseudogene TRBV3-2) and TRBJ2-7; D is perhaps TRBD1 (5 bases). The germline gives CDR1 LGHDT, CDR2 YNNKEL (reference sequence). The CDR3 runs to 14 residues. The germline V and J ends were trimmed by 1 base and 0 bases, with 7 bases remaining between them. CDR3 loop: CASSQAGLSYEQYF. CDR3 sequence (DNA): TGTGCCAGCAGCCAAGCAGGGCTCTCCTACGAGCAGTACTTC.

The CDR3 nucleotides are TGTGCCAGTAGTGAAAGCGGGACTCAGCCCAATGAGCAGTTCTTC. Residues: CASSESGTQPNEQFF. The J gene is TRBJ2-1, the V gene TRBV19; 7 nucleotides line up with TRBD2. Per germline, CDR1 LNHDA and CDR2 SQIVND (reference sequence). V was pared by 5 bases and J by 6 bases, with 10 bases of the junction left unmatched. There are 15 residues in the CDR3. The whole variable domain, filled in from reference TRBV19 and TRBJ2-1, reads DGGITQSPKYLFRKEGQNVTLSCEQNLNHDAMYWYRQDPGQGLRLIYYSQIVNDFQKGDIAEGYSVSREKKESFPLTVTSAQKNPTAFYLCASSESGTQPNEQFFGPGTRLTVL.

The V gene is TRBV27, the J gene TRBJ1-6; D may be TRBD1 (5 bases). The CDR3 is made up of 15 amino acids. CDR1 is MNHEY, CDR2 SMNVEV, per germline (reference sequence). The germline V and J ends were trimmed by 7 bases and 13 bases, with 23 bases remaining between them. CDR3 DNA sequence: TGTGCCAGCAAAGGTGTCGACGGACATGAATTTCCCCTCCACTTT. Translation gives CASKGVDGHEFPLHF.

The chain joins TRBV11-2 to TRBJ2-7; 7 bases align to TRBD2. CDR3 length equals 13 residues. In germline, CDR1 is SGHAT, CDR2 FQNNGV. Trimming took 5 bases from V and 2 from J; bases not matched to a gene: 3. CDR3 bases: TGTGCCAGCAGCGCTAGCGGACCCTACGAGCAGTACTTC. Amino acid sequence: CASSASGPYEQYF.

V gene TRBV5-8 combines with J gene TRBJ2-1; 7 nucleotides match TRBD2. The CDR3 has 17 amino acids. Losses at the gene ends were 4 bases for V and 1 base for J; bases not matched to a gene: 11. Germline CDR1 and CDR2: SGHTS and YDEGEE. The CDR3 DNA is TGTGCCAGCAGCCGGGCTCTAGCGGTTGATTCCTACAATGAGCAGTTCTTC. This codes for CASSRALAVDSYNEQFF.

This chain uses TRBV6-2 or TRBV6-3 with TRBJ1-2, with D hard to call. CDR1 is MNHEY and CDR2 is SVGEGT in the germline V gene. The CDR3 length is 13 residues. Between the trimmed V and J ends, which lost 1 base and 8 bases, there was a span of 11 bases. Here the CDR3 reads CASSYWSEEGYTF. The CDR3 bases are TGTGCCAGCAGTTACTGGTCCGAGGAGGGCTACACCTTC.

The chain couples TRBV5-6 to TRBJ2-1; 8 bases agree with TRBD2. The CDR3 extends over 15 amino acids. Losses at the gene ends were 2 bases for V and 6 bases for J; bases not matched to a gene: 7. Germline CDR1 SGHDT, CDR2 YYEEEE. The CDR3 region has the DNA TGTGCCAGCAGCTTCCCCAGCGGGAGTCCCAATGAGCAGTTCTTC. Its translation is CASSFPSGSPNEQFF.

CDR3 in amino acids: CASSQPQTGTTEAFF. As DNA, the CDR3 is TGCGCCAGCAGCCAACCCCAGACAGGGACCACTGAAGCTTTCTTT. V usage is TRBV4-1 and J usage is TRBJ1-1; 7 nucleotides match TRBD1. Germline assignment: CDR1 MGHRA and CDR2 YSYEKL. The CDR3 is made up of 15 amino acids. V lost 2 bases and J lost 4; bases outside the gene matches: 7.

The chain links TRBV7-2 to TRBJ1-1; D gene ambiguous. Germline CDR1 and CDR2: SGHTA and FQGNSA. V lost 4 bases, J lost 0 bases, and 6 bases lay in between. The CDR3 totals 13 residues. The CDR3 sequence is CASSSGMNTEAFF. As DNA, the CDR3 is TGTGCCAGCAGCTCGGGGATGAACACTGAAGCTTTCTTT.

The CDR3 nucleotides read TGTGCCAGCAGTCCCCCGTCGGAGGGTGGTGAAAAACTGTTTTTT. Encoded protein: CASSPPSEGGEKLFF. The chain couples TRBV28 to TRBJ1-4; D is undetermined. The CDR3 loop spans 15 amino acids. Per the germline V gene, CDR1 is MDHEN and CDR2 is SYDVKM. Trimming pared 5 bases from V and 7 bases from J, leaving 17 bases between. The variable domain in full, with the rest retrieved from reference TRBV28 and TRBJ1-4, is DVKVTQSSRYLVKRTGEKVFLECVQDMDHENMFWYRQDPGLGLRLIYFSYDVKMKEKGDIPEGYSVSREKKERFSLILESASTNQTSMYLCASSPPSEGGEKLFFGSGTQLSVL.

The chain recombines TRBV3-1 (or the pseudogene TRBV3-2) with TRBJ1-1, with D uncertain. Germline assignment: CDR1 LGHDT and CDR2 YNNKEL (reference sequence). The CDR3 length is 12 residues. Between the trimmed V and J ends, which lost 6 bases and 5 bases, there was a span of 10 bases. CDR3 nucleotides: TGTGCCAGCAGTCCTGGGGAGACTGAAGCTTTCTTT. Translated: CASSPGETEAFF.

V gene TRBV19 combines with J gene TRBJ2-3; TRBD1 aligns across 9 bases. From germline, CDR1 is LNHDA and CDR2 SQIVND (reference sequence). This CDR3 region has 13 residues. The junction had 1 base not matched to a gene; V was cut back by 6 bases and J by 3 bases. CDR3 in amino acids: CASRGQGTDTQYF. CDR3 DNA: TGTGCCAGTAGGGGACAGGGTACAGATACGCAGTATTTT.

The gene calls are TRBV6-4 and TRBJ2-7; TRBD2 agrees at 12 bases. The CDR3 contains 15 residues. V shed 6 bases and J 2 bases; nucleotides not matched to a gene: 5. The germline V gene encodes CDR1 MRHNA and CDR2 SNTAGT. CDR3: CASSRLAGDPYEQYF. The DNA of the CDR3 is TGTGCCAGCAGCCGACTAGCGGGAGACCCCTACGAGCAGTACTTC.

The CDR3: CASSPGGGGLFF. CDR3 DNA: TGTGCCAGCAGCCCCGGCGGGGGCGGGCTGTTTTTT. This chain joins TRBV13 and TRBJ2-2; maybe TRBD2 (7 bases). In germline, CDR1 is PRHDT, CDR2 FYEKMQ (reference sequence). The CDR3 covers 12 residues. V shed 5 bases and J shed 13 bases, with 14 bases lying between them.